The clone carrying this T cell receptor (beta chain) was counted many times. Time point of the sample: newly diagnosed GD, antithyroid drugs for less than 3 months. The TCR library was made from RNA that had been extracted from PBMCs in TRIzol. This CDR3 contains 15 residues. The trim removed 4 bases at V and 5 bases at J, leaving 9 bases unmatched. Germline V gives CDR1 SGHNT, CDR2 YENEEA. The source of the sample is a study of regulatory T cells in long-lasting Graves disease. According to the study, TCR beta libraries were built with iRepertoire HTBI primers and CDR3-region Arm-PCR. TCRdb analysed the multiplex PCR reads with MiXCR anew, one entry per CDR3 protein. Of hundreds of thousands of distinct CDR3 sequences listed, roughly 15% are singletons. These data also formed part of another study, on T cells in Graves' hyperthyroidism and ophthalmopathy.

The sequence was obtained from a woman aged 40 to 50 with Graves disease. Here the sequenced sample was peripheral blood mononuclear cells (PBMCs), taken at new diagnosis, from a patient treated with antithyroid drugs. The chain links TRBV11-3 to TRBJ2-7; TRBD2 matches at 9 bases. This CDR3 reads CASSYLYLAGNEQYF. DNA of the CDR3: TGTGCCAGCAGCTATTTATATCTAGCGGGAAACGAGCAGTACTTC.